These 9 T cell receptor beta chains share one sample of origin, sequenced in a study of identical twins. A single record per CDR3 protein comes from TCRdb applying MiXCR to the 5' RACE reads. This sample carries just over 450,000 distinct CDR3 sequences, 12% to 15% of them seen once, and the ten largest clones take about 0.52%. This same sample was also taken into another study, of yellow fever vaccine responses in identical twins.

The material sequenced was CD4+ T cells sorted from blood. Source of these receptors: a young woman in good health.

The V call is TRBV7-8, the J call TRBJ2-1; D is ambiguous. Trimming took off 5 bases at V and 3 bases at J, with 14 bases between the two ends. Germline V gene lookup returns CDR1 SGHVS and CDR2 FQNEAQ. The CDR3 extends over 15 amino acids. The CDR3 sequence is CASSRADLIYNEQFF. The CDR3 nucleotides read TGTGCCAGCAGCAGAGCCGACCTGATCTACAATGAGCAGTTCTTC.

This chain joins TRBV4-3 and TRBJ2-7, with TRBD1 matching 8 bases. J was trimmed by 4 bases and V by 0 bases; bases with no gene match: 14. This CDR3 has 18 amino acids. Germline V lookup: CDR1 LGHNA, CDR2 YSLEER. CDR3 sequence reads: CASSQDIVGAGGSYEQYF. The CDR3 DNA reads as TGCGCCAGCAGCCAAGATATTGTGGGGGCAGGGGGCTCGTACGAGCAGTACTTC.

There are a few counts of this clonotype. This chain uses TRBV6-1 with TRBJ2-7; the D gene is possibly TRBD1 (6 bases). The CDR3 runs 16 residues. V lost 11 bases to trimming and J lost 3 bases, with 26 bases between them. CDR1 is MNHNS and CDR2 is SASEGT in the germline V gene. In nucleotides, the CDR3 is TGTGCCGGGGCTGCTGGCACCGCCACAGGGTTCTACGAGCAGTACTTC. It yields the protein CAGAAGTATGFYEQYF.

The rearrangement uses TRBV20-1 and TRBJ2-7, with a weak D call TRBD2 (6 bases). Trimming left V 6 bases short and J 2 bases short, with 17 bases between. CDR3 size: 14 residues. The germline CDR1 and CDR2 sequences are DFQATT and SNEGSKA (reference sequence). This chain's CDR3 is CSAQGSGPTYEQYF. CDR3 DNA: TGCAGTGCCCAAGGTAGCGGACCCACCTACGAGCAGTACTTC.

The genes are TRBV30 and TRBJ2-7; D perhaps matches TRBD1 (5 bases). V lost 4 bases and J 2 bases, leaving 6 bases between the germline ends. The CDR3 length is 11 residues. Germline V gene lookup returns CDR1 GTSNPN and CDR2 SVGIG (reference sequence). The CDR3 DNA reads TGTGCCTGGAAACAGGCCTACGAGCAGTACTTC. This gives the protein CAWKQAYEQYF.

Of note for this clonotype: The junction shows a germline mismatch at one end, possibly a read error. The chain recombines TRBV12-3 or TRBV12-4 with TRBJ2-5; 9 bases fit TRBD2. The CDR3 runs 19 residues. CDR3 in amino acids: CAISLDLLAGARGQETQYF. CDR3 nucleotides: TGTGCCATCAGTTTAGATCTGTTAGCGGGAGCCCGGGGCCAAGAGACCCAGTACTTC.

This clonotype was recorded a few times. The chain uses TRBV28 and TRBJ2-7, with a tentative D call TRBD1 (6 bases). There are 12 residues in the CDR3. Trimming stripped 10 bases from V and 0 bases from J, with 10 bases between. In germline, CDR1 is MDHEN, CDR2 SYDVKM. CDR3 bases: TGTGCCACCGGGACACTCTCCTACGAGCAGTACTTC. Translation: CATGTLSYEQYF. The full variable domain, with the rest looked up from reference TRBV28 and TRBJ2-7, is DVKVTQSSRYLVKRTGEKVFLECVQDMDHENMFWYRQDPGLGLRLIYFSYDVKMKEKGDIPEGYSVSREKKERFSLILESASTNQTSMYLCATGTLSYEQYFGPGTRLTVT.

This clonotype was detected only a few times. The CDR3 is CASSKGRDRGRGLAGMSYEQYF. The CDR3 DNA reads TGTGCCAGCAGCAAAGGCCGGGACAGGGGACGTGGACTAGCGGGAATGTCCTACGAGCAGTACTTC. V and J are TRBV21-1 and TRBJ2-7; TRBD1 is the table's D call and was not checked against the DNA. TRBV21-1 is marked as a pseudogene. This CDR3 has 22 amino acids.

The genes are TRBV18 and TRBJ2-1; 8 bases are shared with TRBD2. CDR1 and CDR2 from the germline V gene are KGHSH and LQKENI. V dropped 5 bases and J dropped 9; count of bases not matched to a gene: 6. CDR3 length: 13 amino acids. CDR3 in DNA: TGTGCCAGCTCATCTGGGACTAGTAGTGAGCAGTTCTTC. Amino acids: CASSSGTSSEQFF.